This T cell receptor (beta chain) was recorded in a study of blood T cells in healthy people across ages. For the second PCR, which ran for about 7 to 11 cycles, a sample-barcoded 5' primer and a J-beta primer mix were used. A template-switch adaptor that had 12 random nucleotides put a tag on each cDNA molecule. Paired-end reads containing CDR3 totaled no fewer than 2.5 million for each sample. Each CDR3 protein is one row after TCRdb ran MiXCR on the 5' RACE reads. The data show some 1.5 million distinct CDR3 sequences, approximately 28% seen once. On this clonotype itself: The antigen is unknown.

Germline lookup yields CDR1 SGDLS and CDR2 YYNGEE. V was cut by 7 bases and J by 3 bases, with 22 bases left in between. This CDR3 contains 16 residues. Study-wide findings and caveats: Diversity of TCR beta per million T cells declined in a roughly linear way with age.

The chain couples TRBV9 to TRBJ1-1, with a possible D match to TRBD1 (6 bases). Sequencing was done on a sample of blood. This TCR was sampled from a young woman in good health. CDR3 in amino acids: CASSRGGGRSDTEAFF. In DNA form, the CDR3 reads TGTGCCAGCTCGAGGGGCGGGGGGCGATCGGACACTGAAGCTTTCTTT. Filled out from reference TRBV9 and TRBJ1-1, the complete variable domain reads DSGVTQTPKHLITATGQRVTLRCSPRSGDLSVYWYQQSLDQGLQFLIQYYNGEERAKGNILERFSAQQFPDLHSELNLSSLELGDSALYFCASSRGGGRSDTEAFFGQGTRLTVV.